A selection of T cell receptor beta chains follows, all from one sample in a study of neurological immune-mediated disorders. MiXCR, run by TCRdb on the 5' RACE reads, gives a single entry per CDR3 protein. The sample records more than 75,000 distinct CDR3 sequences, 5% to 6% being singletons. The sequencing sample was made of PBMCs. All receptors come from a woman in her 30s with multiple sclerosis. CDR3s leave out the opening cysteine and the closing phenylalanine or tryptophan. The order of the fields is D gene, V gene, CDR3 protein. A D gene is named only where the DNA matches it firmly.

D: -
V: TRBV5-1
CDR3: ASSLAPLDGKMNTEAF

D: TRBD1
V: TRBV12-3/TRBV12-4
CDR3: ASSTTGAEQY

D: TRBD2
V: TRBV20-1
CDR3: SASKFAGGLETQY

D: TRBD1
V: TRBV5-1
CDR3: ASSSGTGLNQPQH

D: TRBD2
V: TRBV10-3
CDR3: AISARRGGTDTQY

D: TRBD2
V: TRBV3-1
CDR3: ASSQRLAATSSETQY

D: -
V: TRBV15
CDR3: ATSRGGGKVWEQF

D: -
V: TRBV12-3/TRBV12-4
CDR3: ASRWGGRTDTQY

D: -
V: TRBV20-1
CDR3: SASHGEKLF

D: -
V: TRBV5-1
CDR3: ASSFHDEQF

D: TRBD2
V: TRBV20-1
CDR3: SAEPAGGPRGELF

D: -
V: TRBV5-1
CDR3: ASREQGSGANVLT

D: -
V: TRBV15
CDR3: ATSTRTGNYEQY

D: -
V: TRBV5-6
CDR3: ASSTEGGSYEQY

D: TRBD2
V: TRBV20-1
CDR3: SARDLAGNEQF

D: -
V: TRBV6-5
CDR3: ASSSTGTLNTEAF

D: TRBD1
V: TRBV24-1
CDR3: ATSDSGTGGETQY

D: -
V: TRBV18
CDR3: ASSQGGISYGYT

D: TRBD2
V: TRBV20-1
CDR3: SARGLAVEQF

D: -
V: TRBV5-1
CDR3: ASKYRIQAGAGYT

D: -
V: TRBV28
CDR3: ASSASEGAEPSGANVLT

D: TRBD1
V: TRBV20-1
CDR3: SARDRVYANEQY

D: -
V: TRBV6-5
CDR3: ASSGRRKMKQF

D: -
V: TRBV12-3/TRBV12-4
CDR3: ASSPVGQETQY

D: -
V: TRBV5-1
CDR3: ASSLQGQANYGYT

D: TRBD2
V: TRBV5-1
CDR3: ASSLHRGTSGTGELF

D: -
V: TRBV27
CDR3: ASSFYGINQPQH

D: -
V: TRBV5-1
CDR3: ASSRGGETQY

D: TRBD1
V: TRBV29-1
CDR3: SVLDRGDEKLF

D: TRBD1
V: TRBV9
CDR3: ASSVVALGQFNGYT

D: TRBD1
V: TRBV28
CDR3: ASLGGDTEAF

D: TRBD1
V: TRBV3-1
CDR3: ASSQQTGIRNYGYT

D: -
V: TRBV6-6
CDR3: ASSYETAQGGPQH

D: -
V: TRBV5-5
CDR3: ASSEVIGGAYNEQF

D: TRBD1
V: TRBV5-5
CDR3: ASSGPGQSSYNEQF

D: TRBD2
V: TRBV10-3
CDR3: ASRAGAQEFRETQY

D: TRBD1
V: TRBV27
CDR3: ASHMGQGAGGYT

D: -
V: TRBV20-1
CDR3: SAEKQDPLTDTQY

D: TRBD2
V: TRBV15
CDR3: ATRLAGGGGTYNEQF

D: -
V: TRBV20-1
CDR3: SARVPGGTSETQY

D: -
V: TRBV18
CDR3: ASSPEGLGTDTQY

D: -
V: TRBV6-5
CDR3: ASSPDSPSYNEQF

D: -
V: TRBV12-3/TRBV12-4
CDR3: ASWGRLNTIY